The 9 T cell receptor beta chains reported below all come from one sample, sequenced in a study of sequential checkpoint blockade in melanoma. Treatment defined: randomized to nivolumab then ipilimumab (arm A) or the reverse (arm B). The data were produced by immunoSEQ multiplex PCR, yet TCRdb's version contains in-frame clones alone and is incomplete. The table lists some 1,000 clones, about a fifth of them singletons. The sample was tumor tissue (inferred from file names), taken from a patient given nivolumab and ipilimumab in sequence. These receptors came from a human donor with melanoma.

This clone was detected a few times. The chain recombines TRBV28 with TRBJ1-5; no definite D call. The CDR3 loop spans 13 amino acids. Trimming cost V 8 bases and J 3 bases, with 11 bases left between them. Germline V CDR1 and CDR2: MDHEN, SYDVKM. This chain's CDR3 is CASYEEFNQPQHF. The CDR3 DNA follows: TGTGCCAGCTATGAAGAATTCAATCAGCCCCAGCATTTT.

This clone has just a few counts. The chain has TRBV18 and TRBJ2-5; D perhaps matches TRBD2 (5 bases). V lost 2 bases, J lost 3 bases, and 7 bases lay in between. The CDR3 spans 13 residues. CDR1 KGHSH and CDR2 LQKENI come from the germline V gene. The CDR3 region has the DNA TGTGCCAGCTCACCATACGGGGAAGAGACCCAGTACTTC. Translating gives CASSPYGEETQYF.

The chain uses TRBV6-8 and TRBJ2-7, with a weak D call TRBD1 (6 bases). This CDR3 spans 13 amino acids. CDR1 and CDR2 (germline): MNHGY, SAAAGT. V shed 2 bases and J shed 5 bases, with 10 bases lying between them. This CDR3 reads CASSYAGTHEQYF. For the CDR3, the DNA is TGTGCCAGCAGTTACGCAGGGACACACGAGCAGTACTTC.

This clone was seen only a few times. This sequence joins TRBV18 and TRBJ2-7, with 9 positions matching TRBD1. Unmatched junction bases numbered 10, after V lost 3 bases and J lost 7 bases. The CDR3 contains 15 residues. Germline-derived CDR1 and CDR2 are KGHSH and LQKENI. This chain's CDR3 is CASSPAGTGTGEQYF. The CDR3 nucleotides read TGTGCCAGCTCACCTGCCGGGACAGGGACAGGTGAGCAGTACTTC. The variable domain in full, completed from reference TRBV18 and TRBJ2-7, reads NAGVMQNPRHLVRRRGQEARLRCSPMKGHSHVYWYRQLPEEGLKFMVYLQKENIIDESGMPKERFSAEFPKEGPSILRIQQVVRGDSAAYFCASSPAGTGTGEQYFGPGTRLTVT.

The J gene is TRBJ2-3, the V gene TRBV25-1; the match to TRBD1 covers 7 bases. J lost 10 bases, V lost 3 bases, and 7 bases had no gene match. The CDR3 sequence is 13 residues long. Germline CDR1 and CDR2: MGHDK and SYGVNS. Here the CDR3 reads CASSETGLGAQYF. The CDR3 DNA follows: TGTGCCAGCAGTGAGACAGGGCTAGGTGCGCAGTATTTT.

Within the sample, this clone is medium-sized. The V and J genes are TRBV11-3 and TRBJ2-5, with 7 positions matching TRBD1. The length of the CDR3 is 15 residues. After removal of 5 bases from V and 2 bases from J, the junction contained 8 bases not matched to a gene. Germline CDR1 and CDR2: SGHNT and YENEEA. The CDR3 spells CASSPDRALQETQYF. The CDR3 nucleotides read TGTGCCAGCAGCCCCGACAGGGCCCTACAAGAGACCCAGTACTTC.

This clone was detected only a few times. The chain uses TRBV28 and TRBJ2-1, with 9 bases matching TRBD2. The ends lost 5 bases at V and 2 bases at J; junction bases unmatched: 7. Germline CDR1 and CDR2: MDHEN and SYDVKM. There are 16 residues in the CDR3. The CDR3 DNA sequence: TGTGCCAGCAGTCTTTCGACTAGCGGAGCCTACAATGAGCAGTTCTTC. The encoded protein is CASSLSTSGAYNEQFF.

This clone is medium-sized by share. The chain couples TRBV11-3 to TRBJ1-3, with 8 bases identical to TRBD1. The CDR3 spans 19 residues. CDR1 is SGHNT and CDR2 is YENEEA in the germline V gene. The junction had 17 bases not matched to a gene; V was cut back by 5 bases and J by 2 bases. This CDR3 reads CASSQGQGFVTEAGNTIYF. CDR3 bases: TGTGCCAGCAGCCAAGGACAGGGATTCGTAACTGAGGCTGGAAACACCATATATTTT.

Regarding this clone: One end of the junction varies from germline; a read error may be responsible. The chain's CDR3 is CATSRGRTGAHNHPQHF. DNA for the CDR3: TGTGCCACCAGCAGAGGTCGGACAGGGGCCCATAATCACCCCCAGCATTTT. This chain connects TRBV15 to TRBJ1-5; 9 bases are a match to TRBD1. Per the germline V gene, CDR1 is LNHNV and CDR2 is YYDKDF (reference sequence). This CDR3 region has 17 residues.